The clone carrying this T cell receptor (beta chain) occurred a few times. TCR beta CDR3 sequences were amplified from RNA transcripts. First-round RT-PCR of the TCR CDR3 relied on the HTBI primer set. TCRdb reprocessed the multiplex PCR reads with MiXCR, giving one entry per CDR3 protein. The sample shows about 360,000 distinct CDR3 sequences, roughly 25% of them seen only once. The source of the sample is a study of T cells in Graves' hyperthyroidism and ophthalmopathy. Patients showing uncontrolled infection, other autoimmune disease, pregnancy or lactation were ineligible. The CDR3 contains 17 residues. Per the germline V gene, CDR1 is SGHAT and CDR2 is FQNNGV. Trimming at V came to 1 base and at J to 5 bases, leaving 9 bases not matched to a gene.

The source of this sequence is a man between 50 and 59 years old with Graves' hyperthyroidism. The genes are TRBV11-2 and TRBJ2-2; 8 bases align to TRBD2. The sequencing input was blood. This CDR3 reads CASSLGTGGPWTGELFF. CDR3 nucleotides: TGTGCCAGCAGCTTAGGTACGGGAGGGCCCTGGACCGGGGAGCTGTTTTTT.